This entry is about one T cell receptor (beta chain). Its antigen remains undetermined. Qualities for individual bases were not recorded, and no much larger clone is one base off. CDR1 and CDR2 were assigned from the germline V gene as LGHNT and FRNRAP. From the cysteine through the phenylalanine, the CDR3 covers 14 amino acids. Of all the DNA, just the CDR3 is kept, 42 bases in frame from base 1. The junction shows trimming of 8 bases on V and 3 bases on J, plus 13 bases between the germline ends. Whole blood was collected in K2EDTA tubes by collaborating institutions according to the institutions' own protocols. For TCRbeta analysis, collaborators shipped samples as frozen whole blood, isolated PBMCs, or DNA extracted from either of those sample types. TCRbeta CDR3 regions were amplified from genomic DNA by means of the immunoSEQ Assay, a bias-controlled multiplex PCR. In the authors' own workflow: Within the assay, amplification of reference gene primers was used to estimate how many nucleated cells each sample contained. To quantify the absolute abundance of each unique TCRbeta CDR3 rearrangement, sequence reads were collapsed and filtered. For each sample, productive Simpson clonality was calculated by taking the square root of Simpson's diversity index across productive rearrangements. TCRdb took over this immuneACCESS table, retaining in-frame rearrangements with V and J assigned. Such tables are incomplete; in checked studies, under half of the missing clones stem from an unresolved V gene, and the remainder is unexplained. For V, J and clone size, that table is used; D and trimming come from the DNA. In all, the sample holds 200,000 or so clones, and around 79% of those were seen once. In total, the top ten clones hold 15% to 20% of the sample.

The data derive from a study of blood T cell repertoires in COVID-19 (dated by TCRdb to the early 2020s). Regarding the complete study: Collaborator samples came from the United States, Italy and Spain and covered acute and convalescent phases of COVID-19. The material from the prospective study consisted of cDNA or gDNA derived from T cells, B-cell-depleted T cells, or PBMCs. HLA class I and class II types, where available, came from metadata supplied by the sample provider rather than from assay-based typing. Deeply sampled blood TCRbeta repertoires from subjects exposed to, actively infected with, or recovered from COVID-19 were included in the dataset. The sample metadata nearly always contained a de-identified subject ID, COVID-19 status, age in years and sex. The samples were drawn from the first 160 participants of the ongoing ImmuneRACE study and from some 1,300 subjects provided by 6 global collaborators. The repertoires were made available in a free public database intended to serve as a resource for research on the immune response to SARS-CoV-2.

The study at large found these results: Clinical and demographic metadata were provided uncurated, with the amount varying by source and participant.

The sequenced sample consisted of peripheral blood. The rearrangement joined TRBV12-5 to TRBJ2-2; the D gene is perhaps TRBD1, on 6 matching bases. This clonotype was sampled from a man in his sixties with active or convalescent COVID-19. The nucleotide sequence is TGTGCTAGTTTGGGGGCCGCGGACACCGGGGAGCTGTTTTTT. This yields the protein CASLGAADTGELFF. The CDR3, completed at both ends by the reference TRBV12-5 and TRBJ2-2 genes, gives the full variable domain DARVTQTPRHKVTEMGQEVTMRCQPILGHNTVFWYRQTMMQGLELLAYFRNRAPLDDSGMPKDRFSAEMPDATLATLKIQPSEPRDSAVYFCASLGAADTGELFFGEGSRLTVL.